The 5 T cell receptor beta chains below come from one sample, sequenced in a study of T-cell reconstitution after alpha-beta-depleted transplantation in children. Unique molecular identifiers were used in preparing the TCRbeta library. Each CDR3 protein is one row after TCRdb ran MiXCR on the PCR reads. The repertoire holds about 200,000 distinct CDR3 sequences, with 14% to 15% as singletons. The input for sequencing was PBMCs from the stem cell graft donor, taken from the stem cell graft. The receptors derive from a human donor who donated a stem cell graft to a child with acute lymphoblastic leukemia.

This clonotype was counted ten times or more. The CDR3 is CASSDTGTDLYNEQFF. CDR3 coding DNA: TGTGCCAGCAGTGACACGGGAACGGACCTTTACAATGAGCAGTTCTTC. The rearrangement uses TRBV6-4 and TRBJ2-1, with a tentative D call TRBD2 (5 bases). The CDR3 covers 16 residues. The ends were cut back, 2 bases at V and 4 bases at J, with 15 bases in the middle. Looked up from germline, CDR1 is MRHNA and CDR2 is SNTAGT.

CDR3 bases: TGTGCCATCAGTGACCGGGACAGGGTAAACGAGCAGTACTTC. Encoded protein: CAISDRDRVNEQYF. The rearrangement joins TRBV10-3 to TRBJ2-7; 9 bases match TRBD1. The V gene end was trimmed by 3 bases and the J gene end by 5 bases; junction bases not matched to a gene: 5. The length of the CDR3 is 14 residues. Germline loops: CDR1 ENHRY, CDR2 SYGVKD.

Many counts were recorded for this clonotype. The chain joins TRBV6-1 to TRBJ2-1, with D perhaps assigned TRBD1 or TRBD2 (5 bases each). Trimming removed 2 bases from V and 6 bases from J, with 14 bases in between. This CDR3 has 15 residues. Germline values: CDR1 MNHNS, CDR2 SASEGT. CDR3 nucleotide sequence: TGTGCCAGCAGTGAAATACCTGGTGGGGGCAATGAGCAGTTCTTC. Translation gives CASSEIPGGGNEQFF.

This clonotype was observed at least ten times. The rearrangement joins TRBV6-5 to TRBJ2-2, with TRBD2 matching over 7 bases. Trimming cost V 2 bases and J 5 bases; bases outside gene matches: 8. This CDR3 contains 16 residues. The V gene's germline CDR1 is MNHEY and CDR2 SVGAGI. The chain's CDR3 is CASSYGEGGRTGELFF. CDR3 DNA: TGTGCCAGCAGTTACGGGGAGGGAGGCCGTACCGGGGAGCTGTTTTTT.

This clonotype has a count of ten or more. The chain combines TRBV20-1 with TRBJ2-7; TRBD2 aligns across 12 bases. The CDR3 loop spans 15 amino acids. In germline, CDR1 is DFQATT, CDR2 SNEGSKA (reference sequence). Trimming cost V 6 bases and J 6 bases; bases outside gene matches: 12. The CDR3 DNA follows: TGCAGTGCCGAGAAAGAGGCTAGCGGGGGGGCCGAGCAGTACTTC. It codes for CSAEKEASGGAEQYF.